These 31 T cell receptor beta chains were all obtained from the same sample, sequenced in a study of T cells after yellow fever vaccination. TCRdb itself ran the 5' RACE reads through MiXCR, one entry per CDR3 protein. Among approximately 250,000 distinct CDR3 sequences listed, more than 3.5% were seen once. Sequencing was performed on PBMCs, taken 15 days after the yellow fever booster vaccination. The receptor source for this set is a man younger than 30 who received the YFV17D yellow fever vaccine.

In this sample, this clonotype turned up a few times. The gene calls are TRBV4-3 and TRBJ1-5; D remains ambiguous. V was cut by 0 bases and J by 3 bases, with 9 bases left in between. Germline loops: CDR1 LGHNA, CDR2 YSLEER. This CDR3 has 15 amino acids. The CDR3 DNA follows: TGCGCCAGCAGCCAAGATTCCGCTTACAATCAGCCCCAGCATTTT. It is translated as CASSQDSAYNQPQHF.

This clonotype has at least ten counts. The chain recombines TRBV10-3 with TRBJ2-1; 7 nucleotides agree with TRBD1. V gave up 2 bases and J gave up 2 bases; unmatched junction bases: 6. CDR3 length equals 16 residues. CDR1 ENHRY and CDR2 SYGVKD come from the germline V gene. CDR3 region: CAISERERGPYNEQFF. Written as DNA, the CDR3 is TGTGCCATCAGTGAGCGGGAAAGGGGGCCCTACAATGAGCAGTTCTTC.

This clonotype occurred many times. The chain uses TRBV5-6 and TRBJ1-1; TRBD1 matches 8 bases. This CDR3 region has 14 residues. V dropped 4 bases and J dropped 4; count of bases not matched to a gene: 6. Germline loops: CDR1 SGHDT, CDR2 YYEEEE. CDR3 amino acids: CASSQLTGGTEAFF. CDR3 bases: TGTGCCAGCAGCCAACTCACAGGGGGCACTGAAGCTTTCTTT.

This clonotype was observed many times. The chain employs TRBV5-1 and TRBJ1-1; the D is unclear. CDR3 length equals 13 residues. Germline CDR1 is SGHRS and CDR2 is YFSETQ. V was shortened by 4 bases and J by 8 bases, with 15 bases between the two germline ends. The chain's CDR3 is CASSVGRFREAFF. The DNA of the CDR3 is TGCGCCAGCAGCGTGGGGAGGTTCAGGGAAGCTTTCTTT.

This clonotype was observed at least ten times. The CDR3 nucleotides are TGTGCCAGCAGTTTATTGCGGGCCCGGGGGTCGGCCCAGTACTTC. It specifies CASSLLRARGSAQYF. The rearrangement uses TRBV28 and TRBJ2-5; D perhaps matches TRBD2 (6 bases). The germline V and J ends were trimmed by 1 base and 9 bases, with 18 bases remaining between them. CDR1 and CDR2 (germline): MDHEN, SYDVKM. The CDR3 length is 15 residues.

This clonotype was found many times. The J gene is TRBJ2-1, the V gene TRBV2, with D perhaps matching TRBD1 or TRBD2 (6 bases each). Looked up from germline, CDR1 is SNHLY and CDR2 is FYNNEI. V lost 3 bases and J lost 7, with 13 bases in between. CDR3 length: 14 residues. CDR3 sequence (DNA): TGTGCCAGCAGTGAGGGGGGCTTACTGAATGAGCAGTTCTTC. Amino acid sequence: CASSEGGLLNEQFF.

V usage is TRBV20-1 and J usage is TRBJ2-3, with unresolved D. Looked up from germline, CDR1 is DFQATT and CDR2 is SNEGSKA (reference sequence). V was trimmed by 3 bases and J by 6 bases, leaving 7 bases between them. The CDR3 has 11 amino acids. CDR3 sequence reads: CSASKGDTQYF. The CDR3 DNA sequence: TGCAGTGCTAGTAAAGGGGATACGCAGTATTTT.

This clonotype was observed at least ten times. The V gene is TRBV5-1, the J gene TRBJ2-1, with 7 bases identical to TRBD2. This CDR3 is 14 amino acids long. Germline CDR1 and CDR2: SGHRS and YFSETQ. V lost 7 bases, J lost 3 bases, and 7 bases stayed unmatched. CDR3 sequence: CASSIRGDYNEQFF. CDR3 coding DNA: TGCGCCAGCTCCATACGGGGGGACTACAATGAGCAGTTCTTC.

This clonotype was counted at least ten times. The chain uses TRBV18 and TRBJ2-1; 9 bases match TRBD1. The J segment lost 0 bases and the V segment lost 1 base, leaving 7 bases of the junction unmatched. Germline V gene sequence: CDR1 KGHSH, CDR2 LQKENI. CDR3 size: 18 residues. CDR3 region: CASSPLGQGTFSYNEQFF. The CDR3 DNA is TGTGCCAGCTCACCACTGGGACAGGGCACTTTCTCCTACAATGAGCAGTTCTTC.

Ten or more counts support this clonotype. The chain carries TRBV5-1 and TRBJ1-1; D remains unclear. Per the germline V gene, CDR1 is SGHRS and CDR2 is YFSETQ. Trimming left V 0 bases short and J 5 bases short, with 11 bases between. The CDR3 runs 14 residues. The CDR3 reads CASSLGGSNTEAFF. The CDR3 region has the DNA TGCGCCAGCAGCTTGGGAGGAAGCAATACTGAAGCTTTCTTT.

The table lists this clonotype with many counts. The V gene is TRBV20-1, the J gene TRBJ2-3; 7 bases match TRBD2. The germline CDR1 and CDR2 sequences are DFQATT and SNEGSKA (reference sequence). The CDR3 totals 16 residues. Germline trimming cut 5 bases from V and 0 bases from J; bases unmatched to any gene: 11. The CDR3 reads CSAALRAGASTDTQYF. The CDR3 DNA is TGCAGTGCTGCCCTCCGGGCGGGAGCAAGCACAGATACGCAGTATTTT.

This clonotype was seen repeatedly, ten times or more. The rearrangement joins TRBV20-1 to TRBJ2-1; D is tentatively TRBD1 or TRBD2 (5 bases each). V shed 6 bases and J shed 10 bases, with 22 bases lying between them. The CDR3 extends over 14 amino acids. CDR1 DFQATT and CDR2 SNEGSKA come from the germline V gene (reference sequence). CDR3 protein: CSARGVEGVGEQFF. The DNA for the CDR3 is TGCAGTGCCCGAGGGGTTGAAGGGGTAGGGGAGCAGTTCTTC.

This clonotype was counted ten times or more. The chain is built from TRBV4-1 and TRBJ2-7; 7 bases map to TRBD1. The CDR3 totals 14 residues. Germline lookup yields CDR1 MGHRA and CDR2 YSYEKL. Losses at the gene ends were 6 bases for V and 2 bases for J; bases not matched to a gene: 7. The CDR3 loop is CASSQRTGTYEQYF. The CDR3 DNA reads as TGCGCCAGCAGTCAACGGACAGGTACCTACGAGCAGTACTTC.

This clonotype was seen ten or more times. V is TRBV5-1 and J is TRBJ1-2; D might be TRBD1 (5 bases). This CDR3 is 15 amino acids long. Trimming took off 0 bases at V and 4 bases at J, with 13 bases between the two ends. In germline, CDR1 is SGHRS, CDR2 YFSETQ. For the CDR3, the DNA is TGCGCCAGCAGCTTGGGACCCGACAGCGTCTATGGCTACACCTTC. Encoded protein: CASSLGPDSVYGYTF.

Ten or more counts support this clonotype. The chain joins TRBV19 to TRBJ1-4; unclear D gene. V lost 5 bases, J lost 9 bases, and 16 bases lay in between. Per germline, CDR1 LNHDA and CDR2 SQIVND (reference sequence). This CDR3 has 14 residues. CDR3 sequence: CASSLNLGEKKLFF. The CDR3 nucleotides are TGTGCCAGTAGTCTCAACCTAGGCGAGAAAAAACTGTTTTTT.

This clonotype was recorded many times. The chain combines TRBV21-1 with TRBJ2-7. TRBV21-1 corresponds to a pseudogene. The CDR3 runs to 12 residues. The CDR3 DNA follows: TGTGCCAGCAGCAAATTTTGGATCCCGCAGTACGTC. As protein: CASSKFWIPQYV.

This clonotype was counted ten times or more. The gene calls are TRBV20-1 and TRBJ1-5; D is unresolved. The V end was cut by 6 bases, the J end by 6 bases, with 15 bases between. Germline lookup yields CDR1 DFQATT and CDR2 SNEGSKA (reference sequence). There are 13 residues in the CDR3. DNA for the CDR3: TGCAGTGCGAGTAAAAGCGTTGGTCAGCCCCAGCATTTT. Its protein is CSASKSVGQPQHF.

This clonotype was found many times. The chain recombines TRBV12-3 or TRBV12-4 with TRBJ1-1; 7 positions match TRBD1. This CDR3 has 15 residues. The trim removed 6 bases at V and 1 base at J, leaving 8 bases unmatched. CDR3 DNA sequence: TGTGCCAGCAGGACAGAACAGGGGCGGAACACTGAAGCTTTCTTT. This translates into CASRTEQGRNTEAFF.

This clonotype was recorded many times. V and J are TRBV5-5 and TRBJ2-5; possibly TRBD2 for D (6 bases). With 2 bases removed from V and 5 bases from J, the gap between germline ends came to 19 bases. The CDR3 totals 16 residues. The germline V gene has CDR1 SGHKS and CDR2 YYEKEE (reference sequence). CDR3 loop: CASSFRRDGSGETQYF. The CDR3 DNA reads TGTGCCAGCAGCTTTCGCCGGGACGGGAGCGGCGAGACCCAGTACTTC.

In its sample, this clonotype was seen many times. The V call is TRBV4-1, the J call TRBJ1-3, with a tentative D call TRBD1 (5 bases). The CDR3 covers 16 residues. V gave up 3 bases and J gave up 0 bases, with 12 bases separating them. The germline V gene encodes CDR1 MGHRA and CDR2 YSYEKL. The CDR3 spells CASSQPGLTSGNTIYF. CDR3 sequence (DNA): TGCGCCAGCAGCCAGCCGGGACTGACCTCTGGAAACACCATATATTTT.

The chain links TRBV19 to TRBJ1-1; tentatively, D is TRBD1 (5 bases). CDR1 and CDR2 (germline): LNHDA, SQIVND (reference sequence). Trimming stripped 2 bases from V and 4 bases from J, with 11 bases between. The CDR3 is 14 amino acids. The CDR3 loop reads CASSINGARTEAFF. The CDR3 coding sequence is TGTGCCAGTAGTATAAACGGGGCTCGCACTGAAGCTTTCTTT. The complete variable domain, with remaining parts taken from reference TRBV19 and TRBJ1-1, reads DGGITQSPKYLFRKEGQNVTLSCEQNLNHDAMYWYRQDPGQGLRLIYYSQIVNDFQKGDIAEGYSVSREKKESFPLTVTSAQKNPTAFYLCASSINGARTEAFFGQGTRLTVV.

This clonotype was counted many times. The genes are TRBV4-1 and TRBJ2-7; D possibly corresponds to TRBD1 (5 bases). Germline CDR1 MGHRA, CDR2 YSYEKL. V was clipped by 0 bases and J by 2 bases, with 8 bases between them. This CDR3 has 14 amino acids. The CDR3: CASSQDPGTYEQYV. In nucleotides, the CDR3 is TGCGCCAGCAGCCAAGATCCAGGGACCTACGAGCAGTACGTC.

This clonotype was observed at least ten times. The chain couples TRBV20-1 to TRBJ2-3, with 11 bases lining up with TRBD2. Looked up from germline, CDR1 is DFQATT and CDR2 is SNEGSKA (reference sequence). The CDR3 loop spans 16 amino acids. The ends lost 3 bases at V and 2 bases at J; junction bases unmatched: 7. CDR3 amino acids: CSASPTSGVNTDTQYF. The CDR3 DNA is TGCAGTGCTAGCCCGACTAGCGGGGTTAACACAGATACGCAGTATTTT.

This clonotype was seen ten or more times. The V gene is TRBV6-2 or TRBV6-3, the J gene TRBJ2-1; TRBD1 matches 7 bases. Germline values: CDR1 MNHEY, CDR2 SVGEGT. The CDR3 spans 15 residues. Unmatched junction bases numbered 5, after V lost 3 bases and J lost 3 bases. The CDR3 bases are TGTGCCAGCAGTTATTCCGACAGGGTCTACAATGAGCAGTTCTTC. It specifies CASSYSDRVYNEQFF.

This clonotype was detected many times. This chain joins TRBV7-2 and TRBJ2-5; possible D gene TRBD2, 5 bases. In germline, CDR1 is SGHTA, CDR2 FQGNSA. Trimming stripped 1 base from V and 5 bases from J, with 14 bases between. This CDR3 spans 15 amino acids. The CDR3 nucleotides are TGTGCCAGCAGCTTAGGGCTAGCAGGTTATGAGACCCAGTACTTC. It specifies CASSLGLAGYETQYF.

This clonotype was seen many times. The chain is built from TRBV5-1 and TRBJ1-4, with a tentative D call TRBD1 (5 bases). Per germline, CDR1 SGHRS and CDR2 YFSETQ. The CDR3 contains 14 residues. V was cut by 0 bases and J by 8 bases, with 11 bases left in between. The CDR3 region is CASSLDIRGEKLFF. CDR3 nucleotide sequence: TGCGCCAGCAGCTTGGACATACGGGGGGAAAAACTGTTTTTT.

This clonotype was observed a few times. V is TRBV5-4 and J is TRBJ2-3; TRBD2 aligns across 8 bases. Trimming removed 4 bases from V and 2 bases from J; junction bases left unmatched: 6. This CDR3 spans 15 amino acids. The germline CDR1 and CDR2 sequences are SGHNT and YYREEE (reference sequence). CDR3 residues: CASSITSGLTDTQYF. DNA of the CDR3: TGTGCCAGCAGCATTACTAGCGGACTCACAGATACGCAGTATTTT.

In its sample, this clonotype was seen many times. This chain uses TRBV20-1 with TRBJ2-2; D perhaps matches TRBD1 (6 bases). Looked up from germline, CDR1 is DFQATT and CDR2 is SNEGSKA (reference sequence). This CDR3 is 13 amino acids long. V dropped 6 bases and J dropped 1 base, with 9 bases sitting between them. As DNA, the CDR3 is TGCAGTGCACCGACAGGGAACACCGGGGAGCTGTTTTTT. Translation: CSAPTGNTGELFF.

This clonotype was seen repeatedly, ten times or more. The chain links TRBV18 to TRBJ2-7; D is undetermined. Trimming stripped 0 bases from V and 2 bases from J, with 5 bases between. The CDR3 loop spans 13 amino acids. CDR1 and CDR2 from the germline V gene are KGHSH and LQKENI. The CDR3 sequence: CASSPPVPYEQYF. In DNA, the CDR3 is TGTGCCAGCTCACCACCGGTGCCCTACGAGCAGTACTTC. The full variable domain, its missing parts supplied by reference TRBV18 and TRBJ2-7, is NAGVMQNPRHLVRRRGQEARLRCSPMKGHSHVYWYRQLPEEGLKFMVYLQKENIIDESGMPKERFSAEFPKEGPSILRIQQVVRGDSAAYFCASSPPVPYEQYFGPGTRLTVT.

This clonotype was counted many times. V gene TRBV3-1 combines with J gene TRBJ1-1, with a weak D call TRBD1 (5 bases). The CDR3 totals 18 residues. Germline loops: CDR1 LGHDT, CDR2 YNNKEL (reference sequence). The germline V and J ends were trimmed by 0 bases and 1 base, with 18 bases remaining between them. CDR3 in amino acids: CASSQDFILLQENTEAFF. The CDR3 DNA follows: TGTGCCAGCAGCCAAGATTTTATTCTCCTACAGGAGAACACTGAAGCTTTCTTT.

The V call is TRBV4-2, the J call TRBJ1-3; TRBD1 aligns across 10 bases. This CDR3 has 16 residues. Germline V CDR1 and CDR2: LGHNA, YNFKEQ. Trimming cost V 3 bases and J 2 bases; bases outside gene matches: 4. In DNA form, the CDR3 reads TGTGCCAGCAGCCAGGACAGGGGGTTTCCTGGAAACACCATATATTTT. This translates into CASSQDRGFPGNTIYF.